This T cell receptor (beta chain) was sequenced for a study of CD8 T cells in Susac syndrome. The CD8+ and CD4+ T cells were negatively isolated, with the TEMRA cells enriched by FACS. Random-hexamer reverse transcription was applied to about 0.45 to 1 ug RNA. TCRdb ran MiXCR on the immunoSEQ multiplex PCR reads and lists one entry per CDR3 protein. The table records a few hundred thousand distinct CDR3 sequences, about 94% of them present only once. The CDR3 is made up of 16 amino acids. The germline gives CDR1 MNHEY, CDR2 SVGAGI. V was pared by 3 bases and J by 2 bases, with 7 bases of the junction left unmatched.

The sequence was collected from a human donor with multiple sclerosis. V is TRBV6-5 and J is TRBJ2-7; TRBD2 matches 10 bases. Source material: CD8+ T cells from PBMCs. For the CDR3, the DNA is TGTGCCAGCAGTTATTTTACTAGCGGGACCACCTACGAGCAGTACTTC. It encodes CASSYFTSGTTYEQYF.